Listed here are 22 T cell receptor beta chains from one sample, sequenced in a study of T cell responses to AZD1222 COVID-19 vaccine (dated by TCRdb to about 2021). Library construction relied on the immunoSEQ multiplex PCR assay. TCRdb holds this immuneACCESS table with in-frame rearrangements only. Some clones are missing; in checked studies, unresolved V genes explain under half, and the rest has no known cause. This sample holds about 180,000 clones; 75% to 95% were observed only once. More than 1.3% of the sample is held by the ten biggest clonotypes. The time point label of this sample denotes: baseline before first vaccination. The sample in question was peripheral blood, obtained on day 0 of AZD1222 vaccination. These receptors were taken from an adult in good health.

This sequence joins TRBV6-1 and TRBJ1-1; D is possibly TRBD1 (5 bases). Germline loops: CDR1 MNHNS, CDR2 SASEGT. V lost 3 bases to trimming and J lost 5 bases, with 10 bases between them. CDR3 length equals 13 residues. The CDR3 coding sequence is TGTGCCAGCAGTGAGTATGAGGGGACTGAAGCTTTCTTT. Translating it yields CASSEYEGTEAFF.

The chain couples TRBV29-1 to TRBJ2-1; maybe TRBD2 (6 bases). This CDR3 has 19 residues. Germline CDR1 is SQVTM and CDR2 is ANQGSEA. V gave up 5 bases and J gave up 0 bases, with 26 bases separating them. CDR3: CSVRDSGIGALHSYNEQFF. The CDR3 nucleotides read TGCAGCGTTCGGGACTCCGGAATCGGAGCATTACACTCCTACAATGAGCAGTTCTTC.

This clone turned up a few times. The chain employs TRBV20-1 and TRBJ1-3; TRBD1 is a possible D gene (5 bases). V lost 5 bases to trimming and J lost 4 bases, with 6 bases between them. This CDR3 comprises 11 residues. Germline-derived CDR1 and CDR2 are DFQATT and SNEGSKA (reference sequence). The DNA for the CDR3 is TGCAGTGCTGGGGCGGGAAACACCATATATTTT. This encodes CSAGAGNTIYF.

In this sample, this clone turned up once. The chain has TRBV2 and TRBJ1-1, with D uncertain. V dropped 7 bases and J dropped 6 bases, with 15 bases sitting between them. Germline assignment: CDR1 SNHLY and CDR2 FYNNEI. The CDR3 sequence is 13 residues long. The CDR3 loop is CASKREQTSEAFF. CDR3 nucleotide sequence: TGTGCCAGCAAAAGGGAGCAGACCTCTGAAGCTTTCTTT.

The rearrangement uses TRBV5-1 and TRBJ2-3; possible D gene TRBD1, 6 bases. The V and J ends lost 4 bases and 4 bases respectively, with 13 bases between them. Germline loops: CDR1 SGHRS, CDR2 YFSETQ. The CDR3 length is 14 residues. The CDR3 DNA sequence: TGCGCCAGCAGCCTGTGGACAGTTTCAGATACGCAGTATTTT. This translates into CASSLWTVSDTQYF.

This rearrangement joins TRBV7-8 to TRBJ1-1, with D uncertain. The CDR3 is 14 residues long. The germline V gene encodes CDR1 SGHVS and CDR2 FQNEAQ. The V end lost 1 base, the J end lost 3 bases, and 9 bases lay between the germline ends. CDR3 nucleotide sequence: TGTGCCAGCAGCTTAGTAAGCCGCGACACTGAAGCTTTCTTT. It encodes CASSLVSRDTEAFF.

The chain employs TRBV4-1 and TRBJ1-6; no clear D gene. Germline values: CDR1 MGHRA, CDR2 YSYEKL. V lost 4 bases, J lost 9 bases, and 13 bases lay in between. The CDR3 loop spans 14 amino acids. The CDR3, as DNA: TGCGCCAGCAGCCCCCAAGCGACCTCTTCACCCCTCCACTTT. Amino acid sequence: CASSPQATSSPLHF.

This sequence joins TRBV5-1 and TRBJ2-7, with 7 nucleotides matching TRBD1. This CDR3 spans 14 amino acids. CDR1 is SGHRS, CDR2 YFSETQ, per germline. J was trimmed by 7 bases and V by 4 bases; bases with no gene match: 11. The CDR3 DNA follows: TGCGCCAGCAGCCCAGACAGGGACCTTGGGGAGCAGTACTTC. Translated: CASSPDRDLGEQYF.

The gene calls are TRBV13 and TRBJ1-4; D gene unclear. CDR1 and CDR2 (germline): PRHDT, FYEKMQ (reference sequence). Trimming stripped 8 bases from V and 5 bases from J, with 15 bases between. The CDR3 is 14 amino acids. As DNA, the CDR3 is TGTGCCAGCCGGCGTAGGGAGGAGAATGAAAAACTGTTTTTT. It is translated as CASRRREENEKLFF.

The genes are TRBV30 and TRBJ1-1, with D maybe TRBD1 (6 bases). V shed 5 bases and J shed 5 bases, with 15 bases lying between them. The CDR3 contains 13 residues. Germline-derived CDR1 and CDR2 are GTSNPN and SVGIG (reference sequence). The CDR3 here is CAWELGGGTEAFF. The CDR3 bases are TGTGCCTGGGAGTTAGGGGGAGGGACTGAAGCTTTCTTT.

This clone was found once. This sequence joins TRBV5-1 and TRBJ1-1; possibly TRBD1 for D (6 bases). Trimming removed 2 bases from V and 7 bases from J, with 12 bases in between. CDR3 length: 13 residues. Germline CDR1 and CDR2: SGHRS and YFSETQ. CDR3 loop: CASSFSGGREAFF. CDR3 DNA: TGCGCCAGCAGCTTTAGCGGGGGGCGTGAAGCTTTCTTT.

This rearrangement joins TRBV27 to TRBJ2-1; D is unresolved. Trimming took off 4 bases at V and 5 bases at J, with 9 bases between the two ends. The length of the CDR3 is 13 residues. The germline CDR1 and CDR2 sequences are MNHEY and SMNVEV (reference sequence). CDR3 sequence (DNA): TGTGCCAGCAGTTCGACGCAAGACAATGAGCAGTTCTTC. This translates into CASSSTQDNEQFF.

This chain connects TRBV6-5 to TRBJ2-2; D unresolved. V lost 4 bases and J lost 2, with 8 bases in between. The CDR3 sequence is 14 residues long. Germline V gene sequence: CDR1 MNHEY, CDR2 SVGAGI. The CDR3 region is CASSLAVNTGELFF. CDR3 bases: TGTGCCAGCAGTTTGGCAGTAAACACCGGGGAGCTGTTTTTT.

This chain links TRBV27 with TRBJ2-4; D is unclear. Trimming stripped 3 bases from V and 1 base from J, with 7 bases between. This CDR3 contains 14 residues. Germline V gene sequence: CDR1 MNHEY, CDR2 SMNVEV (reference sequence). CDR3 loop: CASSFLGAKNIQYF. Written as DNA, the CDR3 is TGTGCCAGCAGTTTTTTGGGGGCCAAAAACATTCAGTACTTC.

The V call is TRBV6-5, the J call TRBJ1-2, with TRBD1 matching 9 bases. The germline V gene encodes CDR1 MNHEY and CDR2 SVGAGI. The CDR3 consists of 15 residues. V gave up 5 bases and J gave up 6 bases; unmatched junction bases: 10. The CDR3 bases are TGTGCCAGCAGTCTCCGGGACAGGGTCGTCGATGGCTACACCTTC. It specifies CASSLRDRVVDGYTF.

The V gene is TRBV7-2, the J gene TRBJ1-6; 7 bases are shared with TRBD1. This CDR3 has 15 amino acids. CDR1 is SGHTA, CDR2 FQGNSA, per germline. The J segment lost 5 bases and the V segment lost 6 bases, leaving 7 bases of the junction unmatched. CDR3 sequence reads: CASRAGQVNNSPLHF. The CDR3 nucleotides are TGTGCCAGCAGGGCCGGACAGGTTAATAATTCACCCCTCCACTTT.

The CDR3 protein is CASSLVKTEAFF. In DNA, the CDR3 is TGTGCCAGCAGTTTGGTCAAAACTGAAGCTTTCTTT. This rearrangement joins TRBV12-3 or TRBV12-4 to TRBJ1-1; D is uncertain. CDR3 length equals 12 residues. Trimming pared 3 bases from V and 5 bases from J, leaving 7 bases between.

This clone was seen more than once but under ten times. DNA of the CDR3: TGTGCCAGCAGCCCCACCCGCACAGACACCGGGGAGCTGTTTTTT. Amino acids: CASSPTRTDTGELFF. V usage is TRBV6-6 and J usage is TRBJ2-2; D gene ambiguous. CDR3 length: 15 amino acids. The germline V gene encodes CDR1 MNHNY and CDR2 SVGAGI (reference sequence). V lost 6 bases, J lost 3 bases, and 14 bases lay in between.

The V and J genes are TRBV5-6 and TRBJ1-1; D gene unclear. Germline values: CDR1 SGHDT, CDR2 YYEEEE. The CDR3 consists of 11 residues. Trimming stripped 2 bases from V and 5 bases from J, with 4 bases between. This CDR3 reads CASSFFTEAFF. DNA of the CDR3: TGTGCCAGCAGCTTTTTTACTGAAGCTTTCTTT.

The chain joins TRBV6-5 to TRBJ2-7; D may be TRBD1 or TRBD2 (7 bases each). Germline V CDR1 and CDR2: MNHEY, SVGAGI. Trimming cost V 7 bases and J 2 bases, with 18 bases left between them. The CDR3 totals 15 residues. CDR3 residues: CASTQGGARAYEQYF. The CDR3 DNA sequence: TGTGCCAGCACCCAGGGGGGGGCGAGGGCCTACGAGCAGTACTTC.

The chain links TRBV7-2 to TRBJ2-7; D gene uncertain. Germline V gives CDR1 SGHTA, CDR2 FQGNSA. The V and J ends lost 3 bases and 5 bases respectively, with 8 bases between them. This CDR3 comprises 12 residues. This CDR3 reads CASSLFGHEQYF. The CDR3 nucleotides read TGTGCCAGCAGCTTGTTCGGTCACGAGCAGTACTTC. The full variable domain, with the rest looked up from reference TRBV7-2 and TRBJ2-7, is GAGVSQSPSNKVTEKGKDVELRCDPISGHTALYWYRQSLGQGLEFLIYFQGNSAPDKSGLPSDRFSAERTGGSVSTLTIQRTQQEDSAVYLCASSLFGHEQYFGPGTRLTVT.

This clone came up a few times. The V gene is TRBV9, the J gene TRBJ1-6, with 11 bases fitting TRBD1. Losses at the gene ends were 4 bases for V and 8 bases for J; bases not matched to a gene: 8. Germline CDR1 reads SGDLS; CDR2 reads YYNGEE. There are 16 residues in the CDR3. The chain's CDR3 is CASSPHGQGADSPLHF. For the CDR3, the DNA is TGTGCCAGCAGCCCACATGGACAGGGGGCCGATTCACCCCTCCACTTT. Based on the CDR3 plus reference TRBV9 and TRBJ1-6, the full variable domain is DSGVTQTPKHLITATGQRVTLRCSPRSGDLSVYWYQQSLDQGLQFLIQYYNGEERAKGNILERFSAQQFPDLHSELNLSSLELGDSALYFCASSPHGQGADSPLHFGNGTRLTVT.